The 22 T cell receptor beta chains given below trace back to one sample, sequenced in a study of shared clonotypes between healthy human individuals. Positively selected for CCR7, the CD45RO-negative cells used as naive CD8 cells excluded terminally differentiated effector memory CD45RA+ cells. Sequencing used immunoSEQ multiplex PCR; TCRdb keeps in-frame clones, though not all of them. The table lists about 2.1 million clones, 80% to 95% of them singletons. Sequenced: naive CD8+ T cells from PBMCs. These receptors all stem from a man in his late teens or twenties in good health. Some clones in this sample may be carry-over from other donors' samples.

This chain uses TRBV12-5 with TRBJ1-4; D possibly corresponds to TRBD1 (5 bases). V lost 4 bases to trimming and J lost 8 bases, with 17 bases between them. Germline values: CDR1 LGHNT, CDR2 FRNRAP. The CDR3 has 15 amino acids. CDR3 DNA sequence: TGTGCTAGTGGTTGGGGGATATTAGGAGGCGAAAAACTGTTTTTT. The encoded protein is CASGWGILGGEKLFF.

The chain carries TRBV29-1 and TRBJ2-1, with TRBD2 as a possible D gene (6 bases). Trimming removed 6 bases at V and 7 bases at J, with 16 bases between. The germline CDR1 and CDR2 sequences are SQVTM and ANQGSEA. The CDR3 is 13 amino acids. The CDR3 loop reads CSVQPGLLNEQFF. DNA of the CDR3: TGCAGCGTCCAACCGGGACTCCTAAATGAGCAGTTCTTC.

The genes are TRBV10-3 and TRBJ2-7; 9 bases are shared with TRBD1. Germline V gene data show CDR1 as ENHRY and CDR2 as SYGVKD. This CDR3 has 17 amino acids. J gave up 4 bases and V 1 base, and 11 bases lay outside the gene matches. The CDR3 DNA is TGTGCCATCAGTGAGTACACTGGACAGGGGTCCCAATACGAGCAGTACTTC. This encodes CAISEYTGQGSQYEQYF.

The chain joins TRBV10-2 to TRBJ1-2; TRBD1 is a possible D gene (5 bases). The CDR3 is 13 amino acids. From germline, CDR1 is WSHSY and CDR2 SAAADI. V gave up 6 bases and J gave up 5 bases, with 13 bases separating them. The CDR3 loop is CASRGGGEYGYTF. The CDR3 bases are TGCGCCAGCAGGGGGGGAGGGGAATATGGCTACACCTTC.

This chain joins TRBV30 and TRBJ2-3, with D possibly being TRBD1 (6 bases). The CDR3 is made up of 12 amino acids. Germline V CDR1 and CDR2: GTSNPN, SVGIG (reference sequence). Trimming removed 5 bases at V and 4 bases at J, with 10 bases between. CDR3 amino acids: CAWGGGSDTQYF. The CDR3 nucleotides are TGTGCCTGGGGGGGCGGGTCAGATACGCAGTATTTT.

The V and J genes are TRBV10-3 and TRBJ2-1, with TRBD2 matching 12 bases. After removal of 3 bases from V and 0 bases from J, the junction contained 3 bases not matched to a gene. CDR1 and CDR2 from the germline V gene are ENHRY and SYGVKD. This CDR3 has 17 residues. This chain's CDR3 is CAISDTSGGTSYNEQFF. DNA of the CDR3: TGTGCCATCAGTGATACTAGCGGGGGGACCTCCTACAATGAGCAGTTCTTC.

The chain joins TRBV28 to TRBJ2-7; a possible D gene is TRBD1 (6 bases). The germline gives CDR1 MDHEN, CDR2 SYDVKM. Trimming left V 5 bases short and J 0 bases short, with 14 bases between. The CDR3 is 15 amino acids. The CDR3 region is CASSPIYRDSYEQYF. For the CDR3, the DNA is TGTGCCAGCAGTCCCATCTACAGGGACTCCTACGAGCAGTACTTC.

The V and J genes are TRBV4-1 and TRBJ2-7; 10 bases fit TRBD2. The CDR3 contains 14 residues. Germline CDR1 and CDR2: MGHRA and YSYEKL. J was trimmed by 2 bases and V by 5 bases; bases with no gene match: 3. The CDR3 nucleotides read TGCGCCAGCAGCATACTAGCGGGACCCTACGAGCAGTACTTC. Protein: CASSILAGPYEQYF.

The chain joins TRBV7-6 to TRBJ2-5; TRBD2 matches 9 bases. CDR1 and CDR2 (germline): SGHVS, FNYEAQ. CDR3 length: 16 residues. The trim removed 1 base at V and 4 bases at J, leaving 7 bases unmatched. CDR3 sequence: CASSLVAGGPGETQYF. The CDR3 bases are TGTGCCAGCAGCTTAGTGGCGGGAGGGCCTGGAGAGACCCAGTACTTC.

This chain joins TRBV27 and TRBJ2-2; D unresolved. In germline, CDR1 is MNHEY, CDR2 SMNVEV (reference sequence). With 7 bases removed from V and 0 bases from J, the gap between germline ends came to 27 bases. The CDR3 has 20 amino acids. The CDR3 loop is CASKPKVFPMTLPNTGELFF. As DNA, the CDR3 is TGTGCCAGCAAACCCAAAGTGTTCCCAATGACCCTACCGAACACCGGGGAGCTGTTTTTT.

The chain recombines TRBV2 with TRBJ2-7, with D perhaps matching TRBD1 (5 bases). The CDR3 consists of 14 residues. Trimming left V 4 bases short and J 1 base short, with 11 bases between. Looked up from germline, CDR1 is SNHLY and CDR2 is FYNNEI. The CDR3 region has the DNA TGTGCCAGCAGTGCATCCACAGGTTCCTACGAGCAGTACTTC. It translates to CASSASTGSYEQYF.

The DNA for the CDR3 is TGTGCCAGCGGGATAAAAGAGACCCAGTACTTC. Its protein product is CASGIKETQYF. The chain carries TRBV27 and TRBJ2-5; no clear D. From germline, CDR1 is MNHEY and CDR2 SMNVEV (reference sequence). This CDR3 contains 11 residues. Trimming took off 8 bases at V and 3 bases at J, with 7 bases between the two ends.

The chain combines TRBV5-1 with TRBJ2-6, with 7 bases matching TRBD1. V shed 6 bases, J shed 2 bases, and the junction held 14 bases outside the gene matches. This CDR3 contains 18 residues. Germline V gives CDR1 SGHRS, CDR2 YFSETQ. CDR3 nucleotides: TGCGCCAGCACCCCCGGGACAGAGAGGCTCCCTGGGGCCAACGTCCTGACTTTC. The encoded protein is CASTPGTERLPGANVLTF.

The V gene is TRBV7-9, the J gene TRBJ2-7; 9 nucleotides agree with TRBD1. Trimming removed 5 bases from V and 5 bases from J; junction bases left unmatched: 10. From germline, CDR1 is SEHNR and CDR2 FQNEAQ (reference sequence). The CDR3 loop spans 15 amino acids. The CDR3 nucleotides are TGTGCCAGCAGCCCCGGAGGGACAGGGATAAACGAGCAGTACTTC. Translated, it gives CASSPGGTGINEQYF.

This sequence joins TRBV7-6 and TRBJ1-3, with TRBD1 matching 7 bases. The CDR3 length is 16 residues. V lost 5 bases and J lost 2; bases outside the gene matches: 9. The V gene's germline CDR1 is SGHVS and CDR2 FNYEAQ. The CDR3 protein is CASSILMTGTGNTIYF. CDR3 sequence (DNA): TGTGCCAGCAGCATCCTAATGACAGGGACTGGAAACACCATATATTTT.

The chain recombines TRBV7-9 with TRBJ2-6; no clear D. V was pared by 5 bases and J by 4 bases, with 12 bases between. CDR1 and CDR2 from the germline V gene are SEHNR and FQNEAQ (reference sequence). The CDR3 is made up of 15 amino acids. For the CDR3, the DNA is TGTGCCAGCAGCCCCCCCGAGGCAGGGGCCAACGTCCTGACTTTC. Amino acids: CASSPPEAGANVLTF.

This chain uses TRBV5-4 with TRBJ1-1; no clear D gene. V dropped 2 bases and J dropped 3 bases, with 20 bases sitting between them. CDR1 and CDR2 from the germline V gene are SGHNT and YYREEE (reference sequence). This CDR3 spans 17 amino acids. CDR3 nucleotides: TGTGCCAGCAGCTTAAAACTCCGACTCTTGAGGGACACTGAAGCTTTCTTT. Residues: CASSLKLRLLRDTEAFF.

The chain links TRBV13 to TRBJ2-4; maybe TRBD1 (5 bases). Deletions cut 0 bases from V and 8 bases from J, with 8 bases between. The germline gives CDR1 PRHDT, CDR2 FYEKMQ (reference sequence). The CDR3 loop spans 13 amino acids. The CDR3 coding sequence is TGTGCCAGCAGCTTAGGCAGGGATCACATTCAGTACTTC. Its protein is CASSLGRDHIQYF.

The chain links TRBV5-1 to TRBJ2-5; 9 nucleotides match TRBD2. The ends lost 0 bases at V and 3 bases at J; junction bases unmatched: 3. Looked up from germline, CDR1 is SGHRS and CDR2 is YFSETQ. The CDR3 runs 15 residues. Written as DNA, the CDR3 is TGCGCCAGCAGCTTGGGGACTAGCGTTGAAGAGACCCAGTACTTC. This encodes CASSLGTSVEETQYF.

V gene TRBV14 combines with J gene TRBJ1-1; D might be TRBD1 (5 bases). Germline V CDR1 and CDR2: SGHDN, FVKESK. The CDR3 contains 16 residues. V was trimmed by 2 bases and J by 0 bases, leaving 13 bases between them. CDR3 in amino acids: CASSQMGLTLNTEAFF. CDR3 nucleotide sequence: TGTGCCAGCAGCCAAATGGGACTCACCCTGAACACTGAAGCTTTCTTT.

Here the CDR3 DNA reads TGTGCCAGCAGCCAAGTCTACAAGGCTGAAGCTTTCTTT. This encodes CASSQVYKAEAFF. The chain employs TRBV14 and TRBJ1-1; no definite D call. V dropped 1 base and J dropped 6 bases, with 9 bases sitting between them. The CDR3 totals 13 residues. Germline CDR1 and CDR2: SGHDN and FVKESK.

In regard to this clone: The sample holds other DNA sequences that translate to the same CDR3. The rearrangement links TRBV19 to TRBJ2-7; TRBD1 aligns across 12 bases. CDR3 size: 14 residues. Trimming removed 5 bases from V and 4 bases from J; junction bases left unmatched: 3. The V gene's germline CDR1 is LNHDA and CDR2 SQIVND (reference sequence). The CDR3 protein is CASSPGQGAYEQYF. The CDR3 DNA sequence: TGTGCCAGTAGTCCGGGACAGGGGGCATACGAGCAGTACTTC.